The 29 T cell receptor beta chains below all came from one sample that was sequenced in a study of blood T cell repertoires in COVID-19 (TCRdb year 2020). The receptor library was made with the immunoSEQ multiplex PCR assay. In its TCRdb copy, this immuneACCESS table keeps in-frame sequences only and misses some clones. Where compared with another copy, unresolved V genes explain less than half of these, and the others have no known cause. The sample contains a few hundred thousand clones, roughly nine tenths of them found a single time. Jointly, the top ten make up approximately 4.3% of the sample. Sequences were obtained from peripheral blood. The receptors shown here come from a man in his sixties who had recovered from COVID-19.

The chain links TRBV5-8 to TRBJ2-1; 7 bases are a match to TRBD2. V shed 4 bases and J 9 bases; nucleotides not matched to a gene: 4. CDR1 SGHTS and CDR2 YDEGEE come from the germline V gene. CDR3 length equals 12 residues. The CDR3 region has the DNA TGTGCCAGCAGCGGGGGGGGTTTTGAGCAGTTCTTC. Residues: CASSGGGFEQFF.

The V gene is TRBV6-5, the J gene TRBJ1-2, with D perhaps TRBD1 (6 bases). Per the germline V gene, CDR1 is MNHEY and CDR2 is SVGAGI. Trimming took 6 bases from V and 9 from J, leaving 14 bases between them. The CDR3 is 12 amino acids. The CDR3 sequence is CASSPGGQRYTF. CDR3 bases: TGTGCCAGCAGCCCGGGTGGACAGCGCTACACCTTC.

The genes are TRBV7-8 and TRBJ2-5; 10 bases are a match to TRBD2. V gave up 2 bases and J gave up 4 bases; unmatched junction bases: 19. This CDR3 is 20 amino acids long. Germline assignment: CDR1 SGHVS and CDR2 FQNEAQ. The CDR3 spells CASSLNSDYPAGGRRETQYF. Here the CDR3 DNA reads TGTGCCAGCAGCTTAAATAGCGACTATCCAGCGGGGGGGCGAAGAGAGACCCAGTACTTC.

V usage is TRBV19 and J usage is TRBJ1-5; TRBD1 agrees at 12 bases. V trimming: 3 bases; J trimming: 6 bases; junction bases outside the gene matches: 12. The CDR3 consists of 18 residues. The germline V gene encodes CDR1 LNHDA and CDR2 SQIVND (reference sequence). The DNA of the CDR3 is TGTGCCAGTAGTATGCCGGGACAGGGGGCCTTTTTAGGTCAGCCCCAGCATTTT. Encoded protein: CASSMPGQGAFLGQPQHF.

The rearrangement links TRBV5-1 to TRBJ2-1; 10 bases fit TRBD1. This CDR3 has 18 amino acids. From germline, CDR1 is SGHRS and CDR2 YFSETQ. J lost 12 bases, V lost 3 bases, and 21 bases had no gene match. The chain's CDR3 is CASSSGLATGTGVDLQFF. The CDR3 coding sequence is TGCGCCAGCAGCTCGGGGCTTGCCACCGGGACAGGGGTGGATCTGCAGTTCTTC.

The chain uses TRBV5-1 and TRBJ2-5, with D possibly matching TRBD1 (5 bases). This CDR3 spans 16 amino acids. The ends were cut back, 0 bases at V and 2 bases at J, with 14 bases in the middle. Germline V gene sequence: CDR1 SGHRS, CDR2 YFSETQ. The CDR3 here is CASSLATAALQETQYF. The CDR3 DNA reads TGCGCCAGCAGCTTGGCGACAGCCGCCTTGCAAGAGACCCAGTACTTC.

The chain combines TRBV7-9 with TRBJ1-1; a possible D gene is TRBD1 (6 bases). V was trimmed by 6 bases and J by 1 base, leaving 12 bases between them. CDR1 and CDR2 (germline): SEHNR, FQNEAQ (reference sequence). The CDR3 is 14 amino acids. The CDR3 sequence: CASRRQGGNTEAFF. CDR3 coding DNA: TGTGCCAGCAGACGCCAAGGGGGGAACACTGAAGCTTTCTTT. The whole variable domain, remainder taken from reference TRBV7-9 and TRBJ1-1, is DTGVSQNPRHKITKRGQNVTFRCDPISEHNRLYWYRQTLGQGPEFLTYFQNEAQLEKSRLLSDRFSAERPKGSFSTLEIQRTEQGDSAMYLCASRRQGGNTEAFFGQGTRLTVV.

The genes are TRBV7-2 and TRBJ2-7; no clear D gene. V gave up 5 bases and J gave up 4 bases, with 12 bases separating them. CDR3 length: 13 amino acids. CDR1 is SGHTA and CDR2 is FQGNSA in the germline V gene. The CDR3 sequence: CASSDTPQYEQYF. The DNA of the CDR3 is TGTGCCAGCAGCGATACCCCCCAGTACGAGCAGTACTTC.

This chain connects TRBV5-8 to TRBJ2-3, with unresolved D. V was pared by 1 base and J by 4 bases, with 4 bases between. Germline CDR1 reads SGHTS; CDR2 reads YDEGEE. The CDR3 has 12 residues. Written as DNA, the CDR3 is TGTGCCAGCAGCTTGTCGGCAGATACGCAGTATTTT. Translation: CASSLSADTQYF. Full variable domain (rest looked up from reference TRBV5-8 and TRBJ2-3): EAGVTQSPTHLIKTRGQQATLRCSPISGHTSVYWYQQALGLGLQFLLWYDEGEERNRGNFPPRFSGRQFPNYSSELNVNALELEDSALYLCASSLSADTQYFGPGTRLTVL.

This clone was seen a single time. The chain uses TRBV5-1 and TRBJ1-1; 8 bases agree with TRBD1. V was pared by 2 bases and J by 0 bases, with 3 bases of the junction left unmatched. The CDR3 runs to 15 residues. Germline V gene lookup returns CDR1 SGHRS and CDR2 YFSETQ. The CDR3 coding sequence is TGCGCCAGCAGCTTAGACAGGGGACTGAACACTGAAGCTTTCTTT. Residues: CASSLDRGLNTEAFF. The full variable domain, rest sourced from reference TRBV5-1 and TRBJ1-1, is KAGVTQTPRYLIKTRGQQVTLSCSPISGHRSVSWYQQTPGQGLQFLFEYFSETQRNKGNFPGRFSGRQFSNSRSEMNVSTLELGDSALYLCASSLDRGLNTEAFFGQGTRLTVV.

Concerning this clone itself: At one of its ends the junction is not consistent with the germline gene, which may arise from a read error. The CDR3 reads CASSLGQGDQAQHF. The CDR3 bases are TGTGCCAGCAGCCTCGGACAGGGAGATCAGGCCCAGCATTTT. The chain carries TRBV7-9 and TRBJ1-5; 8 nucleotides align to TRBD1. From germline, CDR1 is SEHNR and CDR2 FQNEAQ (reference sequence). CDR3 length equals 14 residues.

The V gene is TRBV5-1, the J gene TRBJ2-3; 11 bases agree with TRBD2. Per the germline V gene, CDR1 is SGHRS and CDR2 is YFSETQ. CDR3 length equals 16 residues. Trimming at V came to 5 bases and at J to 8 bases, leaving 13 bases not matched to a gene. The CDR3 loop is CASRSTLAGGSATQYF. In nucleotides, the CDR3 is TGCGCCAGCAGATCGACCCTAGCGGGGGGTTCGGCTACGCAGTATTTT.

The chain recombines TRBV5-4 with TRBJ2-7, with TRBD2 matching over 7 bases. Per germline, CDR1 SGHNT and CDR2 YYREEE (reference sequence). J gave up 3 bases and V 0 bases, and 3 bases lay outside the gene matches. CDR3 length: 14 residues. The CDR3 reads CASSLEGTNYEQYF. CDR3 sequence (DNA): TGTGCCAGCAGCTTGGAAGGGACTAACTACGAGCAGTACTTC. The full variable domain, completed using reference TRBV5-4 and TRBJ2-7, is ETGVTQSPTHLIKTRGQQVTLRCSSQSGHNTVSWYQQALGQGPQFIFQYYREEENGRGNFPPRFSGLQFPNYSSELNVNALELDDSALYLCASSLEGTNYEQYFGPGTRLTVT.

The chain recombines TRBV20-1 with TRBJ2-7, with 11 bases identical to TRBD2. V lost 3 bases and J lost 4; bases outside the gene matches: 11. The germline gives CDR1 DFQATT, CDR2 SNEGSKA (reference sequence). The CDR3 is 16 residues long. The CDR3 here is CSASSLAGGLIYEQYF. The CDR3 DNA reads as TGCAGTGCTAGTAGCCTAGCGGGGGGCCTGATATACGAGCAGTACTTC.

The CDR3 spells CASSLSGGTGAEKLFF. For the CDR3, the DNA is TGTGCCAGCAGTTTATCGGGCGGGACAGGGGCTGAAAAACTGTTTTTT. This chain links TRBV27 with TRBJ1-4; 10 bases are a match to TRBD1. With V trimmed by 0 bases and J by 7 bases, 5 bases remained unmatched. Looked up from germline, CDR1 is MNHEY and CDR2 is SMNVEV (reference sequence). CDR3 length equals 16 residues.

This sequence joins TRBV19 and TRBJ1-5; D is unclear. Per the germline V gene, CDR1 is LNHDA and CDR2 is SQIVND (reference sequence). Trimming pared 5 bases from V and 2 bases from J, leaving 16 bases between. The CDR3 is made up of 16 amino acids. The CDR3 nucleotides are TGTGCCAGTAGTTCGGACTCTCCGAGGGGCAATCAGCCCCAGCATTTT. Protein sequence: CASSSDSPRGNQPQHF.

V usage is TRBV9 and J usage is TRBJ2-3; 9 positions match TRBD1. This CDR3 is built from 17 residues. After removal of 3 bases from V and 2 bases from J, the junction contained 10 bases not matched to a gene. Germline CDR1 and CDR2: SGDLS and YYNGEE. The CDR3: CASSARTGVSITDTQYF. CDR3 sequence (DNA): TGTGCCAGCAGCGCCCGGACAGGGGTTAGTATCACAGATACGCAGTATTTT.

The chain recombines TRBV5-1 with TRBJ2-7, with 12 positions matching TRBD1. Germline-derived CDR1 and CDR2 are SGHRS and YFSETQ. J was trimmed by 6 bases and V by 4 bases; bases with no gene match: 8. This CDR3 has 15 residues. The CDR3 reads CASSLGTGGRGEQYF. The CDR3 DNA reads TGCGCCAGCAGCCTTGGGACAGGGGGCAGGGGCGAGCAGTACTTC.

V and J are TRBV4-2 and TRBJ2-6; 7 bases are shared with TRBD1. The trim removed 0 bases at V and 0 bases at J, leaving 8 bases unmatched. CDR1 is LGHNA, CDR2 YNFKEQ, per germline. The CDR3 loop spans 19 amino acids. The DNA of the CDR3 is TGTGCCAGCAGCCAAGAGTCGACAGGGTTCTTCTCTGGGGCCAACGTCCTGACTTTC. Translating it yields CASSQESTGFFSGANVLTF.

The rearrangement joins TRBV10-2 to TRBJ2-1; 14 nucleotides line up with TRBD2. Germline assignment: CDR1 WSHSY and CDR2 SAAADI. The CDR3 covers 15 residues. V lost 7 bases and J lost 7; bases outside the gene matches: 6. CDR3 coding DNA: TGCGCCAGCACAGGACTAGCGGGGGGCCGGAATGAGCAGTTCTTC. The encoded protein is CASTGLAGGRNEQFF.

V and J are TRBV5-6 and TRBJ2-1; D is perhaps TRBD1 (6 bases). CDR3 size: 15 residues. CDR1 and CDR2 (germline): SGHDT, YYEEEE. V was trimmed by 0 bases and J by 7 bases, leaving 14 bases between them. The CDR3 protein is CASSLAQGLGNEQFF. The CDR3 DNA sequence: TGTGCCAGCAGCTTGGCGCAGGGGCTTGGGAATGAGCAGTTCTTC.

CDR3 nucleotide sequence: TGTGCCAGTAGTATAGACGCGGCCACCCAAGAGACCCAGTACTTC. It yields the protein CASSIDAATQETQYF. The chain has TRBV19 and TRBJ2-5; D is uncertain. Trimming removed 0 bases from V and 1 base from J, with 9 bases in between. Germline values: CDR1 LNHDA, CDR2 SQIVND (reference sequence). The CDR3 is made up of 15 amino acids.

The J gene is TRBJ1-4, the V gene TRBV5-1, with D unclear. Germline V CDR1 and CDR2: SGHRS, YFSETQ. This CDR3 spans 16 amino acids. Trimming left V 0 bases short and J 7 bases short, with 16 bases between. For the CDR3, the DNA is TGCGCCAGCAGCTTGGAACAAGGGAGATTGGGTGAAAAACTGTTTTTT. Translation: CASSLEQGRLGEKLFF.

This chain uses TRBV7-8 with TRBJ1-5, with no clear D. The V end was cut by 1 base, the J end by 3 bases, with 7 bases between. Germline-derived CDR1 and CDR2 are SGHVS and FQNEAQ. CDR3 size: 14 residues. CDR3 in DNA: TGTGCCAGCAGCTTAGACAGCTTCAATCAGCCCCAGCATTTT. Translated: CASSLDSFNQPQHF.

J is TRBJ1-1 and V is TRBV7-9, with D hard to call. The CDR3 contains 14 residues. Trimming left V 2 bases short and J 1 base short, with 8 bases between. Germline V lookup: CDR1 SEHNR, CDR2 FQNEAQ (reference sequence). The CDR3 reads CASSLLGGNTEAFF. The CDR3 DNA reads TGTGCCAGCAGCTTATTAGGCGGGAACACTGAAGCTTTCTTT.

CDR3 residues: CASSRDTYDGYTF. DNA of the CDR3: TGTGCCAGCAGCCGGGACACCTATGATGGCTACACCTTC. V and J are TRBV7-9 and TRBJ1-2; D may be TRBD1 (6 bases). In germline, CDR1 is SEHNR, CDR2 FQNEAQ (reference sequence). This CDR3 has 13 amino acids. V lost 5 bases, J lost 6 bases, and 13 bases lay in between.

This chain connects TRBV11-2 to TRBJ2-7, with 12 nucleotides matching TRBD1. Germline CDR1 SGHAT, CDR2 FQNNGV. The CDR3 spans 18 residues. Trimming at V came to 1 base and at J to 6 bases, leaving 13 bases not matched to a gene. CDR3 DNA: TGTGCCAGCAGCTTAGGGCCGGGACAGGGGGCTATGATCGGCGAGCAGTACTTC. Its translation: CASSLGPGQGAMIGEQYF.

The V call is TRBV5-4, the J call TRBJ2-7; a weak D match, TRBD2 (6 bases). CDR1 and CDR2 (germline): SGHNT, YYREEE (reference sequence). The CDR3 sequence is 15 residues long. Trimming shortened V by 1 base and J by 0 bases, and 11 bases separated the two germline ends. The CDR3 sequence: CASSLPGTLSYEQYF. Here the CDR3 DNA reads TGTGCCAGCAGCTTGCCCGGGACTCTCTCCTACGAGCAGTACTTC.

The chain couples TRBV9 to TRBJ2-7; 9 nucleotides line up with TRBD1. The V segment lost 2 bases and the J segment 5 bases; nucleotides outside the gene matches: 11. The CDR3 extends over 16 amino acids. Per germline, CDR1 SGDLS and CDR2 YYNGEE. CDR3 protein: CASSVGKGTGSHEQYF. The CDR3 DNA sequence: TGTGCCAGCAGCGTTGGGAAAGGGACAGGGTCCCACGAGCAGTACTTC. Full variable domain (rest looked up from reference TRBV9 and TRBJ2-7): DSGVTQTPKHLITATGQRVTLRCSPRSGDLSVYWYQQSLDQGLQFLIQYYNGEERAKGNILERFSAQQFPDLHSELNLSSLELGDSALYFCASSVGKGTGSHEQYFGPGTRLTVT.